This T cell receptor beta chain derives from a study of immune heterogeneity within non-small cell lung tumors. Background on the study: There was 1 tumor not otherwise specified, along with 10 non-squamous carcinomas and several squamous cell carcinomas.

Whole-study findings and limits: Although only moderate, the correlation of local T-cell clonality with local tumor mutational burden was significant (R roughly 0.35). Largely distinct from one individual patient to the next were the high-frequency T-cell receptor beta clonotypes.

In its sample, this clonotype was seen a few times. Antigen specificity is unknown. J gave up 9 bases and V 5 bases, and 4 bases lay outside the gene matches. The CDR3 is made up of 12 amino acids. CDR1 is MNHNS, CDR2 SASEGT, per germline. TCR beta CDR3 was amplified by multiplex PCR, first round about 10 cycles, 32 V and 13 J primers. TCRdb processed the multiplex PCR reads anew with MiXCR; each CDR3 protein has one entry. Found here are roughly 3,300 distinct CDR3 sequences, 15% to 20% of them singletons; the top ten hold around 18%. The starting template was genomic DNA from bulk tumor, around 610 ng per sample. Primary tumors were biopsied several times each, far apart, intraoperatively. Each patient presented with untreated, newly diagnosed non-small cell lung cancer and received curative surgery. A total of about 15 patients with newly diagnosed non-small cell lung cancer, all of whom were undergoing surgery with curative intent, made up the donors.

Input material: lung tumor tissue. V is TRBV6-1 and J is TRBJ2-1; 7 nucleotides agree with TRBD1. The source is a man aged 45-65 years with non-small cell lung cancer. CDR3 DNA: TGTGCCAGCAGTCCCTGGGACAGTGAGCAGTTCTTC. It translates to CASSPWDSEQFF.